The 22 T cell receptor beta chains in this list originate from one sample, sequenced in a study of T cell changes during pregnancy in multiple sclerosis. Sequencing used immunoSEQ multiplex PCR; TCRdb keeps in-frame clones, though not all of them. The sample has around 40,000 clones; 91% are singletons. The sequenced sample was CD4+ T cells from peripheral blood mononuclear cells, obtained in the second trimester of pregnancy. The receptors originated from a female donor in good health, enrolled as a control in a pregnancy study.

The CDR3: CASSLASLVRNEQFF. The DNA for the CDR3 is TGCGCCAGCAGCTTGGCCTCCCTTGTCAGGAATGAGCAGTTCTTC. The chain is built from TRBV5-1 and TRBJ2-1; D uncertain. CDR1 and CDR2 from the germline V gene are SGHRS and YFSETQ. Trimming stripped 0 bases from V and 7 bases from J, with 14 bases between. The CDR3 extends over 15 amino acids.

This chain joins TRBV4-1 and TRBJ1-2, with 7 bases aligning to TRBD1. The V segment lost 3 bases and the J segment 5 bases; nucleotides outside the gene matches: 9. The CDR3 runs to 15 residues. Per germline, CDR1 MGHRA and CDR2 YSYEKL. The DNA for the CDR3 is TGCGCCAGCAGCCAGACGGGGACAGCCCTTTATGGCTACACCTTC. Its protein is CASSQTGTALYGYTF.

The rearrangement uses TRBV10-3 and TRBJ1-3; no clear D gene. CDR3 size: 17 residues. Per germline, CDR1 ENHRY and CDR2 SYGVKD. Between the trimmed V and J ends, which lost 3 bases and 0 bases, there was a span of 15 bases. This CDR3 is CAISDPGSPTSGNTIYF. The CDR3 DNA follows: TGTGCCATCAGTGACCCCGGGTCTCCTACCTCTGGAAACACCATATATTTT.

The CDR3 is CASRGLGEQYF. CDR3 nucleotides: TGTGCCAGCAGGGGCCTCGGCGAGCAGTACTTC. The chain recombines TRBV5-4 with TRBJ2-7; D uncertain. This CDR3 region has 11 residues. Trimming removed 5 bases from V and 6 bases from J, with 9 bases in between. Germline values: CDR1 SGHNT, CDR2 YYREEE (reference sequence). Filled out from reference TRBV5-4 and TRBJ2-7, the complete variable domain reads ETGVTQSPTHLIKTRGQQVTLRCSSQSGHNTVSWYQQALGQGPQFIFQYYREEENGRGNFPPRFSGLQFPNYSSELNVNALELDDSALYLCASRGLGEQYFGPGTRLTVT.

This chain uses TRBV7-2 with TRBJ2-7, with 12 nucleotides matching TRBD2. J lost 0 bases, V lost 4 bases, and 13 bases had no gene match. The CDR3 runs 19 residues. CDR1 and CDR2 from the germline V gene are SGHTA and FQGNSA. CDR3 DNA: TGTGCCAGCAGCTGGTCCGGGACTAGCGGGTACTATTTCTCCTACGAGCAGTACTTC. Translation gives CASSWSGTSGYYFSYEQYF. The variable domain in full, completed from reference TRBV7-2 and TRBJ2-7, reads GAGVSQSPSNKVTEKGKDVELRCDPISGHTALYWYRQSLGQGLEFLIYFQGNSAPDKSGLPSDRFSAERTGGSVSTLTIQRTQQEDSAVYLCASSWSGTSGYYFSYEQYFGPGTRLTVT.

This clone appeared once. V is TRBV6-1 and J is TRBJ2-6; D is unresolved. The V gene lost 8 bases and the J gene lost 2 bases, with 7 bases spanning the gap. CDR3 size: 13 residues. The germline V gene has CDR1 MNHNS and CDR2 SASEGT. The CDR3 nucleotides are TGTGCCAGCGCGCCCACTGGGGCCAACGTCCTGACTTTC. Protein sequence: CASAPTGANVLTF.

The V gene is TRBV7-2, the J gene TRBJ2-7; D may be TRBD2 (6 bases). The V gene lost 5 bases and the J gene lost 2 bases, with 16 bases spanning the gap. The CDR3 is 15 amino acids. Germline V gene lookup returns CDR1 SGHTA and CDR2 FQGNSA. The CDR3 DNA is TGTGCCAGCAGCGAAAGCGGGCTACTGACCTACGAGCAGTACTTC. This sequence encodes CASSESGLLTYEQYF.

The chain combines TRBV30 with TRBJ1-3, with D possibly matching TRBD1 (5 bases). Germline values: CDR1 GTSNPN, CDR2 SVGIG (reference sequence). This CDR3 comprises 13 residues. Trimming cost V 1 base and J 3 bases, with 7 bases left between them. The CDR3 is CAWSEGYGNTIYF. The CDR3 nucleotides read TGTGCCTGGAGTGAGGGGTATGGAAACACCATATATTTT.

J is TRBJ2-4 and V is TRBV7-3; TRBD2 agrees at 9 bases. Germline V lookup: CDR1 SGHTA, CDR2 FQGTGA. CDR3 size: 15 residues. V shed 5 bases, J shed 9 bases, and the junction held 11 bases outside the gene matches. The CDR3 DNA reads TGTGCCAGCAGCCGCATAGCGGGAGAGAGGGGCATTCAGTACTTC. The encoded protein is CASSRIAGERGIQYF.

V is TRBV2 and J is TRBJ1-1; perhaps TRBD1 as D (6 bases). The CDR3 consists of 14 residues. V gave up 6 bases and J gave up 1 base, with 12 bases separating them. Germline CDR1 reads SNHLY; CDR2 reads FYNNEI. DNA of the CDR3: TGTGCCAGCAGCCCTCAGGGGACGAACACTGAAGCTTTCTTT. It encodes CASSPQGTNTEAFF.

The CDR3 DNA is TGTGCCAGCAGCGTACTCGGGAGGGCCTCAGGGAATGAGCAGTTCTTC. Translating it yields CASSVLGRASGNEQFF. The V and J genes are TRBV9 and TRBJ2-1; 8 bases match TRBD2. The CDR3 sequence is 16 residues long. CDR1 and CDR2 from the germline V gene are SGDLS and YYNGEE. V trimming: 1 base; J trimming: 7 bases; junction bases outside the gene matches: 10.

The chain recombines TRBV7-9 with TRBJ2-1; 7 bases match TRBD2. Germline V gene data show CDR1 as SEHNR and CDR2 as FQNEAQ (reference sequence). CDR3 length equals 16 residues. With 5 bases clipped from V and 7 bases from J, the junction kept 14 bases outside the gene matches. The CDR3 DNA reads TGTGCCAGCAGCGGCGGTGGGGCGGGAGAACTAAATGAGCAGTTCTTC. Translating it yields CASSGGGAGELNEQFF.

The chain employs TRBV7-9 and TRBJ2-1; a possible D gene is TRBD1 (6 bases). The germline V gene encodes CDR1 SEHNR and CDR2 FQNEAQ (reference sequence). There are 13 residues in the CDR3. V was shortened by 4 bases and J by 3 bases, with 7 bases between the two germline ends. CDR3 nucleotide sequence: TGTGCCAGCAGCTCACAGGGCTACAATGAGCAGTTCTTC. The encoded protein is CASSSQGYNEQFF. Looking up the rest from reference TRBV7-9 and TRBJ2-1 gives the full variable domain: DTGVSQNPRHKITKRGQNVTFRCDPISEHNRLYWYRQTLGQGPEFLTYFQNEAQLEKSRLLSDRFSAERPKGSFSTLEIQRTEQGDSAMYLCASSSQGYNEQFFGPGTRLTVL.

The rearrangement uses TRBV7-2 and TRBJ2-7; D is unresolved. This CDR3 contains 13 residues. Germline CDR1 and CDR2: SGHTA and FQGNSA. Trimming pared 1 base from V and 3 bases from J, leaving 7 bases between. The CDR3 spells CASSLDTDYEQYF. DNA for the CDR3: TGTGCCAGCAGCTTAGACACAGACTACGAGCAGTACTTC.

The chain employs TRBV6-5 and TRBJ2-4, with TRBD1 identical over 7 bases. The CDR3 spans 14 residues. The germline gives CDR1 MNHEY, CDR2 SVGAGI. CDR3 in amino acids: CAAGQAGAKNIQYF. The CDR3 region has the DNA TGTGCTGCAGGACAGGCTGGAGCCAAAAACATTCAGTACTTC.

The chain employs TRBV5-6 and TRBJ2-3, with 7 bases aligning to TRBD2. This CDR3 contains 16 residues. Unmatched junction bases numbered 5, after V lost 1 base and J lost 0 bases. CDR1 SGHDT and CDR2 YYEEEE come from the germline V gene. The CDR3 loop reads CASSLLGSGSTDTQYF. CDR3 nucleotide sequence: TGTGCCAGCAGCTTGCTAGGTAGCGGGAGCACAGATACGCAGTATTTT.

The rearrangement links TRBV19 to TRBJ2-1; the D gene is possibly TRBD2 (7 bases). The CDR3 runs 16 residues. V lost 4 bases, J lost 4 bases, and 17 bases lay in between. Germline V CDR1 and CDR2: LNHDA, SQIVND (reference sequence). CDR3 loop: CASSSHRAGAYNEQFF. In DNA form, the CDR3 reads TGTGCCAGTAGTAGTCACCGGGCGGGGGCGTACAATGAGCAGTTCTTC. Full variable domain (missing parts from reference TRBV19 and TRBJ2-1): DGGITQSPKYLFRKEGQNVTLSCEQNLNHDAMYWYRQDPGQGLRLIYYSQIVNDFQKGDIAEGYSVSREKKESFPLTVTSAQKNPTAFYLCASSSHRAGAYNEQFFGPGTRLTVL.

V usage is TRBV19 and J usage is TRBJ1-3; 8 bases agree with TRBD1. The CDR3 has 17 amino acids. V dropped 4 bases and J dropped 5; count of bases not matched to a gene: 13. Germline lookup yields CDR1 LNHDA and CDR2 SQIVND (reference sequence). The CDR3: CASSRSPQGASRNTIYF. The CDR3 nucleotides read TGTGCCAGTAGTAGGAGTCCGCAGGGGGCTTCAAGAAACACCATATATTTT.

The CDR3 reads CASSSHRLAGRETQYF. CDR3 coding DNA: TGTGCCAGCAGCTCCCATCGACTAGCGGGACGAGAGACCCAGTACTTC. The rearrangement uses TRBV7-6 and TRBJ2-5, with 11 bases fitting TRBD2. Germline V gene sequence: CDR1 SGHVS, CDR2 FNYEAQ. V lost 4 bases to trimming and J lost 4 bases; unmatched junction nucleotides: 8. CDR3 size: 16 residues.

In DNA, the CDR3 is TGTGCCAGCAGAATAGCTAGCACAGATACGCAGTATTTT. It specifies CASRIASTDTQYF. The V and J genes are TRBV28 and TRBJ2-3; D gene unclear. The CDR3 has 13 residues. V gave up 6 bases and J gave up 0 bases, with 7 bases separating them. CDR1 MDHEN and CDR2 SYDVKM come from the germline V gene.

The chain employs TRBV5-1 and TRBJ2-3, with TRBD2 matching over 8 bases. Germline CDR1 SGHRS, CDR2 YFSETQ. The CDR3 covers 17 residues. Trimming took 4 bases from V and 3 from J; bases not matched to a gene: 13. The CDR3 nucleotides read TGCGCCAGCAGCCCTGCCTTGACGGGAGGGCCTACAGATACGCAGTATTTT. Translation: CASSPALTGGPTDTQYF.

The CDR3 DNA is TGTGCCAGCAGCCCACATAGCGGGAGGTCCTTAAGCACAGATACGCAGTATTTT. Protein product: CASSPHSGRSLSTDTQYF. This chain links TRBV28 with TRBJ2-3, with 10 bases aligning to TRBD2. The CDR3 length is 18 residues. V shed 6 bases, J shed 0 bases, and the junction held 12 bases outside the gene matches. Germline V gene lookup returns CDR1 MDHEN and CDR2 SYDVKM.